The entry that follows covers one TCR beta chain sequence. In the source study's methods: The authors estimated nucleated cell counts from reference gene primer amplification. TCRdb's table, derived via immunoSEQ multiplex PCR, lists solely in-frame clones and lacks some. D and trimming were read from the DNA, whereas the V and J calls and clone size are those reported in that table. The sample consists of about 140,000 clones, approximately 81% of them appearing once. The V gene's germline CDR1 is SGHVS and CDR2 FQNEAQ. V trimming: 5 bases; J trimming: 6 bases; junction bases outside the gene matches: 6. This CDR3 is built from 14 residues. The data were taken from a study of blood T cell repertoires in COVID-19. The overall study: COVID-19 samples from acute and convalescent phases originated in the United States, Italy and Spain. Sources were T cells, B-cell-depleted T cells, or PBMCs; the material itself was cDNA or gDNA.

The sequence was obtained from a human donor in a cohort sampled during active COVID-19. V is TRBV7-8 and J is TRBJ1-4; 7 nucleotides line up with TRBD1. Material for sequencing was peripheral blood. This chain's CDR3 is CASSGRQGDEKLFF. For the CDR3, the DNA is TGTGCCAGCAGCGGGCGACAGGGAGATGAAAAACTGTTTTTT.